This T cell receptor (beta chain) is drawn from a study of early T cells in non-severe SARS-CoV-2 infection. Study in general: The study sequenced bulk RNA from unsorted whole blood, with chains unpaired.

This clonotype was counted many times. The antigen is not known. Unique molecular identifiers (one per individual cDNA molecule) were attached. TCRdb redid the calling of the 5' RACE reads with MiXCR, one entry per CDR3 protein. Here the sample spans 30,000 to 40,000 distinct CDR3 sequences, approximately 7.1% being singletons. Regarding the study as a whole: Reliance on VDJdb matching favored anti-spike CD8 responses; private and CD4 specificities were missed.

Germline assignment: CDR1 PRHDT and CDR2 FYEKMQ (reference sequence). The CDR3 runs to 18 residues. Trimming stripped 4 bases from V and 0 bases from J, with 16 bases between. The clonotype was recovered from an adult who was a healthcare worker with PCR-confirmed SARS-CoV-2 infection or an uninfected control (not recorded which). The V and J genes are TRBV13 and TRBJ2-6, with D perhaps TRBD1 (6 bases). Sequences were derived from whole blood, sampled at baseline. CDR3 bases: TGTGCCAGCAGCTCTCAGGGGTGGCGGAGCTCTGGGGCCAACGTCCTGACTTTC. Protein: CASSSQGWRSSGANVLTF.